The 25 T cell receptor beta chains given below trace back to one sample, sequenced in a study of T cell changes during pregnancy in multiple sclerosis. Sequenced by immunoSEQ multiplex PCR; TCRdb stores in-frame clones only, minus some. Of tens of thousands of clones listed, roughly 85% are singletons. Sequencing used CD8+ T cells from peripheral blood mononuclear cells, obtained in the first trimester of pregnancy. The receptors derive from a female donor in good health, enrolled as a control in a pregnancy study.

The rearrangement joins TRBV13 to TRBJ2-3, with 8 bases identical to TRBD2. V lost 2 bases and J lost 4; bases outside the gene matches: 11. The CDR3 sequence is 17 residues long. Germline lookup yields CDR1 PRHDT and CDR2 FYEKMQ (reference sequence). CDR3 sequence: CASSLRGAGGASDTQYF. The CDR3 DNA sequence: TGTGCCAGCAGCTTAAGAGGAGCCGGGGGGGCCTCAGATACGCAGTATTTT.

The chain employs TRBV27 and TRBJ2-7, with 10 bases lining up with TRBD2. Trimming took 5 bases from V and 9 from J; bases not matched to a gene: 22. The CDR3 sequence is 18 residues long. Germline CDR1 reads MNHEY; CDR2 reads SMNVEV (reference sequence). The CDR3 loop reads CASSPRGPPSGGEGRQYF. The CDR3 nucleotides are TGTGCCAGCAGTCCTAGGGGGCCACCCAGCGGGGGGGAAGGTAGGCAGTACTTC.

V gene TRBV5-5 combines with J gene TRBJ1-1; a possible D gene is TRBD1 (5 bases). The CDR3 runs 14 residues. Germline lookup yields CDR1 SGHKS and CDR2 YYEKEE (reference sequence). The V end was cut by 4 bases, the J end by 3 bases, with 13 bases between. The CDR3 DNA sequence: TGTGCCAGCAGCCCCTTGGGGGAGGACACTGAAGCTTTCTTT. Amino acids: CASSPLGEDTEAFF.

Turning to this clone: A read error may account for a junction end that differs from germline. The chain joins TRBV9 to TRBJ1-2; D is uncertain. Germline CDR1 SGDLS, CDR2 YYNGEE. The CDR3 loop spans 9 amino acids. Here the CDR3 reads CASSVGQDF. Written as DNA, the CDR3 is TGTGCCAGCAGCGTAGGTCAGGACTTC.

The chain combines TRBV7-2 with TRBJ2-7; D ambiguous. The CDR3 is 13 amino acids. Germline V gene data show CDR1 as SGHTA and CDR2 as FQGNSA. Trimming cost V 1 base and J 6 bases, with 10 bases left between them. The CDR3 bases are TGTGCCAGCAGCTTAGATAACTCCGGCGAGCAGTACTTC. Translated, it gives CASSLDNSGEQYF.

The rearrangement uses TRBV5-1 and TRBJ2-2; 8 bases are shared with TRBD1. The V segment lost 0 bases and the J segment 6 bases; nucleotides outside the gene matches: 7. The CDR3 contains 16 residues. Looked up from germline, CDR1 is SGHRS and CDR2 is YFSETQ. The CDR3 sequence is CASSLGGQGVAGELFF. Written as DNA, the CDR3 is TGCGCCAGCAGCTTGGGAGGACAGGGAGTCGCCGGGGAGCTGTTTTTT. Combining the CDR3 with reference TRBV5-1 and TRBJ2-2 gives the whole variable domain KAGVTQTPRYLIKTRGQQVTLSCSPISGHRSVSWYQQTPGQGLQFLFEYFSETQRNKGNFPGRFSGRQFSNSRSEMNVSTLELGDSALYLCASSLGGQGVAGELFFGEGSRLTVL.

The chain joins TRBV7-8 to TRBJ2-7; 7 bases agree with TRBD1. The V gene's germline CDR1 is SGHVS and CDR2 FQNEAQ. With 3 bases clipped from V and 1 base from J, the junction kept 9 bases outside the gene matches. This CDR3 is 16 amino acids long. CDR3 DNA sequence: TGTGCCAGCAGCTTGGGGACAGTCAATCCTTCCTACGAGCAGTACTTC. It is translated as CASSLGTVNPSYEQYF.

This clone was seen a single time. V is TRBV6-5 and J is TRBJ1-2, with 8 bases fitting TRBD1. This CDR3 is 16 amino acids long. The ends lost 4 bases at V and 3 bases at J; junction bases unmatched: 10. Germline CDR1 is MNHEY and CDR2 is SVGAGI. CDR3 sequence reads: CASSSTGGTQDYGYTF. Here the CDR3 DNA reads TGTGCCAGCAGTTCTACAGGGGGGACCCAGGACTATGGCTACACCTTC.

This clone was counted at least ten times. The rearrangement links TRBV4-3 to TRBJ1-3, with D unclear. The CDR3 has 14 amino acids. The germline CDR1 and CDR2 sequences are LGHNA and YSLEER. V lost 7 bases and J lost 1, with 11 bases in between. CDR3 coding DNA: TGCGCCAGCAAGGTAGCGTTGTCTGGAAACACCATATATTTT. This sequence encodes CASKVALSGNTIYF.

This sequence joins TRBV27 and TRBJ2-2; weak D call: TRBD2 (6 bases). With 8 bases removed from V and 4 bases from J, the gap between germline ends came to 17 bases. The CDR3 has 15 residues. Germline CDR1 and CDR2: MNHEY and SMNVEV (reference sequence). CDR3 protein: CASGRDSLGTGELFF. CDR3 nucleotides: TGTGCCAGCGGCCGGGACTCTCTCGGCACCGGGGAGCTGTTTTTT.

The V call is TRBV7-9, the J call TRBJ1-6; D gene unclear. The CDR3 covers 15 residues. Germline CDR1 is SEHNR and CDR2 is FQNEAQ (reference sequence). The germline V and J ends were trimmed by 5 bases and 6 bases, with 14 bases remaining between them. The CDR3 DNA reads TGTGCCAGCAGCCCCGACCGCGGGCCTAATTCACCCCTCCACTTT. The encoded protein is CASSPDRGPNSPLHF.

The genes are TRBV19 and TRBJ2-2, with 9 bases matching TRBD1. The CDR3 sequence is 15 residues long. V gave up 7 bases and J gave up 4 bases; unmatched junction bases: 7. CDR1 is LNHDA and CDR2 is SQIVND in the germline V gene (reference sequence). This CDR3 is CASIPDRGLTGELFF. CDR3 bases: TGTGCCAGTATTCCGGACAGGGGCCTCACCGGGGAGCTGTTTTTT.

This chain links TRBV9 with TRBJ1-1; 10 positions match TRBD1. Trimming at V came to 3 bases and at J to 2 bases, leaving 7 bases not matched to a gene. The CDR3 runs 16 residues. CDR1 and CDR2 (germline): SGDLS, YYNGEE. CDR3 region: CASSEARTGGNTEAFF. CDR3 bases: TGTGCCAGCAGCGAGGCCCGGACAGGGGGAAACACTGAAGCTTTCTTT.

This chain connects TRBV2 to TRBJ1-2; TRBD1 might be the D (6 bases). Per the germline V gene, CDR1 is SNHLY and CDR2 is FYNNEI. The CDR3 consists of 13 residues. V shed 3 bases and J shed 7 bases, with 12 bases lying between them. For the CDR3, the DNA is TGTGCCAGCAGTGAGGACAGCTTTTTTGGCTACACCTTC. It specifies CASSEDSFFGYTF.

The rearrangement joins TRBV19 to TRBJ2-7; 8 nucleotides match TRBD1. V dropped 5 bases and J dropped 2; count of bases not matched to a gene: 2. The CDR3 spans 13 residues. Germline V gene sequence: CDR1 LNHDA, CDR2 SQIVND (reference sequence). In nucleotides, the CDR3 is TGTGCCAGTAGTGCGGGACAGGCCTACGAGCAGTACTTC. Residues: CASSAGQAYEQYF. The full variable domain, in which reference TRBV19 and TRBJ2-7 provide the parts outside the CDR3, is DGGITQSPKYLFRKEGQNVTLSCEQNLNHDAMYWYRQDPGQGLRLIYYSQIVNDFQKGDIAEGYSVSREKKESFPLTVTSAQKNPTAFYLCASSAGQAYEQYFGPGTRLTVT.

The chain combines TRBV27 with TRBJ1-1, with a tentative D call TRBD1 (5 bases). CDR3 length: 13 amino acids. The V end lost 5 bases, the J end lost 1 base, and 8 bases lay between the germline ends. Per germline, CDR1 MNHEY and CDR2 SMNVEV (reference sequence). The CDR3, as DNA: TGTGCCAGCAGTAGTCAGGGGAACACTGAAGCTTTCTTT. Its translation: CASSSQGNTEAFF.

The chain carries TRBV30 and TRBJ2-1, with 9 nucleotides matching TRBD2. V was pared by 2 bases and J by 3 bases, with 11 bases of the junction left unmatched. Germline loops: CDR1 GTSNPN, CDR2 SVGIG (reference sequence). This CDR3 spans 17 amino acids. The CDR3 spells CAWSRGVAGEFYNEQFF. Here the CDR3 DNA reads TGTGCCTGGAGTAGAGGGGTAGCGGGGGAGTTCTACAATGAGCAGTTCTTC.

The V call is TRBV7-9, the J call TRBJ1-2; D may be TRBD1 (5 bases). V lost 4 bases to trimming and J lost 6 bases, with 12 bases between them. The CDR3 loop spans 13 amino acids. From germline, CDR1 is SEHNR and CDR2 FQNEAQ (reference sequence). The CDR3 sequence is CASSSPGGDGYTF. DNA for the CDR3: TGTGCCAGCAGCTCGCCGGGGGGGGATGGCTACACCTTC.

V and J are TRBV28 and TRBJ1-2, with TRBD1 identical over 12 bases. V lost 2 bases, J lost 6 bases, and 10 bases stayed unmatched. This CDR3 spans 17 amino acids. CDR1 is MDHEN and CDR2 is SYDVKM in the germline V gene. In DNA, the CDR3 is TGTGCCAGCAGTTTAGGCGGGACAGGGGGCCTGCTGGATGGCTACACCTTC. Its protein product is CASSLGGTGGLLDGYTF.

The rearrangement joins TRBV7-9 to TRBJ1-2, with 7 bases identical to TRBD1. Trimming cost V 1 base and J 2 bases; bases outside gene matches: 10. From germline, CDR1 is SEHNR and CDR2 FQNEAQ (reference sequence). CDR3 length equals 17 residues. For the CDR3, the DNA is TGTGCCAGCAGCTTAGAGGAGGGACAGAGAAAGAACTATGGCTACACCTTC. Its protein product is CASSLEEGQRKNYGYTF.

The CDR3 DNA reads TGTGCCAGCAGCTTGTTGCCCCTAGGGGGCCAGTACTTC. This gives the protein CASSLLPLGGQYF. This sequence joins TRBV5-6 and TRBJ2-5, with D possibly TRBD1 on 6 matching bases. Per germline, CDR1 SGHDT and CDR2 YYEEEE. V was clipped by 1 base and J by 10 bases, with 14 bases between them. The CDR3 totals 13 residues.

This clone came up once. The rearrangement links TRBV7-9 to TRBJ1-1, with D perhaps matching TRBD1 (5 bases). CDR3 size: 14 residues. CDR1 and CDR2 from the germline V gene are SEHNR and FQNEAQ (reference sequence). Trimming removed 1 base at V and 10 bases at J, with 16 bases between. The CDR3 sequence: CASSLVGPTGGAFF. The CDR3 DNA is TGTGCCAGCAGCTTAGTAGGGCCGACGGGGGGAGCTTTCTTT.

This clone was recorded a few times. The genes are TRBV4-3 and TRBJ2-7, with 7 bases matching TRBD2. The CDR3 has 15 residues. Per the germline V gene, CDR1 is LGHNA and CDR2 is YSLEER. With 4 bases clipped from V and 2 bases from J, the junction kept 8 bases outside the gene matches. This CDR3 reads CASSPQAGETYEQYF. The CDR3 DNA is TGCGCCAGCAGCCCCCAGGCGGGAGAGACCTACGAGCAGTACTTC.

This chain links TRBV4-1 with TRBJ1-1; D may be TRBD1 (6 bases). The ends were cut back, 6 bases at V and 6 bases at J, with 17 bases in the middle. CDR1 and CDR2 (germline): MGHRA, YSYEKL. The length of the CDR3 is 14 residues. This CDR3 reads CASSRRTDGAEAFF. DNA for the CDR3: TGCGCCAGCAGTCGACGGACAGACGGGGCTGAAGCTTTCTTT.

This chain connects TRBV19 to TRBJ1-1; D ambiguous. The CDR3 contains 15 residues. V was shortened by 7 bases and J by 3 bases, with 18 bases between the two germline ends. Germline V gene data show CDR1 as LNHDA and CDR2 as SQIVND (reference sequence). The DNA for the CDR3 is TGTGCCAGTATGGGAGACGCCACGACGTACACTGAAGCTTTCTTT. It yields the protein CASMGDATTYTEAFF. The full variable domain, rest sourced from reference TRBV19 and TRBJ1-1, is DGGITQSPKYLFRKEGQNVTLSCEQNLNHDAMYWYRQDPGQGLRLIYYSQIVNDFQKGDIAEGYSVSREKKESFPLTVTSAQKNPTAFYLCASMGDATTYTEAFFGQGTRLTVV.